A selection of T cell receptor beta chains follows, all from one sample in a study of cytomegalovirus exposure and HLA in healthy donors. Data came from immunoSEQ multiplex PCR; TCRdb stores just in-frame clones and leaves some out. The profile covers more than 150,000 clones, with roughly three quarters appearing a single time and roughly 2.5% taken by the ten largest. Specimen: PBMCs. These receptor sequences come from a woman in her twenties or thirties in good health and CMV-seropositive. Both conserved end residues are part of each CDR3. The order of the fields is clone size, V gene, D gene, J gene, CDR3 protein, CDR3 DNA. A D gene is named only where the DNA matches it firmly. The size field is filled for only some rows; it gives once, few, many or a size class.

few,TRBV2,NA,TRBJ1-4,CASRTGFTDLFF,TGTGCCAGCAGAACGGGGTTTACTGATCTGTTTTTT
NA,TRBV19,TRBD1,TRBJ2-5,CASSGTVRETQYF,TGTGCCAGTAGTGGGACAGTGCGGGAGACCCAGTACTTC
NA,TRBV11-2,NA,TRBJ2-3,CASRLNRRGTDTQYF,TGTGCCAGCAGGCTTAATCGGCGGGGCACAGATACGCAGTATTTT
once,TRBV2,TRBD2,TRBJ2-2,CASSLGLAGGTGELFF,TGTGCCAGCAGTTTGGGGCTAGCGGGGGGCACCGGGGAGCTGTTTTTT
few,TRBV7-9,NA,TRBJ2-7,CASSLGDTYEQYF,TGTGCCAGCAGCTTAGGTGACACCTACGAGCAGTACTTC
NA,TRBV27,NA,TRBJ2-4,CAMETATTTAKNIQYF,TGTGCCATGGAAACCGCGACAACAACAGCCAAAAACATTCAGTACTTC
few,TRBV18,NA,TRBJ2-7,CASSPTLGGDEQYF,TGTGCCAGCTCACCAACCCTAGGAGGGGACGAGCAGTACTTC
NA,TRBV10-3,NA,TRBJ1-2,CAISGGEGGAGVDYGYTF,TGTGCCATCAGTGGAGGAGAAGGGGGGGCCGGGGTGGACTATGGCTACACCTTC
NA,TRBV7-6,NA,TRBJ2-5,CASSRPFLRQETQYF,TGTGCCAGCAGCCGACCCTTTTTGCGGCAAGAGACCCAGTACTTC
NA,TRBV7-8,TRBD1,TRBJ1-2,CASSSGQGNYGYTF,TGTGCCAGCAGCTCAGGACAGGGGAACTATGGCTACACCTTC
few,TRBV7-2,TRBD2,TRBJ2-7,CASSQEGGSGGYEQYF,TGCGCCAGCAGCCAAGAAGGGGGTAGCGGGGGATACGAGCAGTACTTC
few,TRBV6-7,NA,TRBJ1-3,CASSYPLARSGNTIYF,TGTGCCAGCAGTTACCCCTTGGCCCGCTCTGGAAACACCATATATTTT